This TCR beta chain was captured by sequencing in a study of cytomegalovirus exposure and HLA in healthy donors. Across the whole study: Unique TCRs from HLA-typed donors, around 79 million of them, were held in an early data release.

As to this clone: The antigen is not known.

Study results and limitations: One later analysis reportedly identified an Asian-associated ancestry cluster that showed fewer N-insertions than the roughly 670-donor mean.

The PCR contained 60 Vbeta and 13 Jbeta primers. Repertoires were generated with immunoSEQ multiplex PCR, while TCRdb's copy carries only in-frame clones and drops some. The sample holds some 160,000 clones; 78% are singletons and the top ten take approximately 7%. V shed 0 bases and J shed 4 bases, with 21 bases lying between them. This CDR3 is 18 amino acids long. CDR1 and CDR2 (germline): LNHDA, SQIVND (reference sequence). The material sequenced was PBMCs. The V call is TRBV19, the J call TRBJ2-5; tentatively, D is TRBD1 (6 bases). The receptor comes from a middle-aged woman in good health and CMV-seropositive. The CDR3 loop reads CASSIDHSTGPSRETQYF. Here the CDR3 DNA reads TGTGCCAGTAGTATAGACCACTCGACAGGTCCGTCGAGAGAGACCCAGTACTTC. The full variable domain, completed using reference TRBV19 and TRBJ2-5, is DGGITQSPKYLFRKEGQNVTLSCEQNLNHDAMYWYRQDPGQGLRLIYYSQIVNDFQKGDIAEGYSVSREKKESFPLTVTSAQKNPTAFYLCASSIDHSTGPSRETQYFGPGTRLLVL.